This TCR beta chain was found in a study of PD-L1 blockade in urothelial cancer. Study background: Male patients with bladder-origin urothelial cancer numbered about 90% of the roughly 29. Blood was analyzed 3 weeks (second dose) and 6 weeks after treatment start.

Synthetic templates analogous to TCR were spiked into all PCRs individually. Libraries were prepared by immunoSEQ multiplex PCR; TCRdb keeps only in-frame clonotypes and omits some of them. The sample carries about 45,000 clones, approximately 90% recorded once. The time point denotes: pretreatment peripheral blood. J gave up 5 bases and V 5 bases, and 8 bases lay outside the gene matches. This CDR3 is built from 14 residues. From germline, CDR1 is KGHSH and CDR2 LQKENI. The clonotype originates from a donor over 35 with urothelial cancer. The V and J genes are TRBV18 and TRBJ2-5; 7 positions match TRBD2. The sample was PBMCs, taken around atezolizumab (anti-PD-L1) treatment. CDR3 amino acids: CASSRTRSQETQYF. The CDR3 region has the DNA TGTGCCAGCTCAAGGACTAGGAGCCAGGAGACCCAGTACTTC.